These 27 T cell receptor beta chains came from one sample sequenced in a study of STAT5B mutations in CD4+ large granular lymphocyte leukemia. Method: immunoSEQ multiplex PCR; TCRdb's copy keeps in-frame clones and lacks some. The data hold nearly 35,000 clones, with approximately 90% observed a single time. Sequenced sample: CD4+ T cells from blood buffy coats. The receptors here all came from a human donor in good health.

The chain recombines TRBV6-4 with TRBJ2-5; D not resolved. Trimming shortened V by 4 bases and J by 2 bases, and 8 bases separated the two germline ends. This CDR3 is 13 amino acids long. Germline V lookup: CDR1 MRHNA, CDR2 SNTAGT. The DNA of the CDR3 is TGTGCCAGCAGTGGTGCAGGTCAAGAGACCCAGTACTTC. Translating gives CASSGAGQETQYF.

This clone was recorded only once. J is TRBJ2-5 and V is TRBV14, with no clear D. Trimming cost V 0 bases and J 4 bases, with 9 bases left between them. CDR1 and CDR2 (germline): SGHDN, FVKESK. The CDR3 runs to 14 residues. The CDR3 is CASSQEGWTETQYF. CDR3 nucleotides: TGTGCCAGCAGCCAAGAGGGCTGGACAGAGACCCAGTACTTC. Looking up the rest from reference TRBV14 and TRBJ2-5 gives the full variable domain: EAGVTQFPSHSVIEKGQTVTLRCDPISGHDNLYWYRRVMGKEIKFLLHFVKESKQDESGMPNNRFLAERTGGTYSTLKVQPAELEDSGVYFCASSQEGWTETQYFGPGTRLLVL.

V and J are TRBV10-1 and TRBJ2-1; 9 bases map to TRBD1. Germline assignment: CDR1 WNHNN and CDR2 SYGVQD (reference sequence). Trimming cost V 2 bases and J 10 bases; bases outside gene matches: 12. The CDR3 runs to 16 residues. DNA for the CDR3: TGCGCCAGCAGTGAGATGGACAGGGGTCTCTCAAGCGAGCAGTTCTTC. Amino acids: CASSEMDRGLSSEQFF.

V is TRBV7-2 and J is TRBJ2-3; no definite D call. CDR3 length equals 11 residues. V lost 8 bases to trimming and J lost 2 bases, with 5 bases between them. Looked up from germline, CDR1 is SGHTA and CDR2 is FQGNSA. The CDR3 here is CASSNTDTQYF. The CDR3 nucleotides read TGTGCCAGCTCCAACACAGATACGCAGTATTTT.

This chain uses TRBV19 with TRBJ1-2; the match to TRBD1 covers 7 bases. CDR1 is LNHDA, CDR2 SQIVND, per germline (reference sequence). This CDR3 contains 15 residues. The ends lost 6 bases at V and 4 bases at J; junction bases unmatched: 11. CDR3 amino acids: CASSPGRGLGYGYTF. DNA for the CDR3: TGTGCCAGTAGCCCCGGGAGGGGGCTCGGCTATGGCTACACCTTC.

The gene calls are TRBV5-6 and TRBJ1-6; TRBD1 matches 8 bases. The CDR3 consists of 16 residues. Germline-derived CDR1 and CDR2 are SGHDT and YYEEEE. The J segment lost 10 bases and the V segment lost 3 bases, leaving 12 bases of the junction unmatched. In DNA, the CDR3 is TGTGCCAGCAGCTCTGCAGCGGGACAGGATAGATCACCCCTCCACTTT. This codes for CASSSAAGQDRSPLHF.

The chain carries TRBV5-8 and TRBJ2-1; TRBD2 matches 9 bases. Losses at the gene ends were 1 base for V and 1 base for J; bases not matched to a gene: 6. Germline CDR1 and CDR2: SGHTS and YDEGEE. The CDR3 extends over 17 amino acids. This CDR3 reads CASSLRLAVDSYNEQFF. CDR3 DNA sequence: TGTGCCAGCAGCTTGAGACTAGCGGTCGATTCCTACAATGAGCAGTTCTTC.

The chain employs TRBV18 and TRBJ2-2; 8 bases are shared with TRBD1. Germline V lookup: CDR1 KGHSH, CDR2 LQKENI. The CDR3 spans 16 residues. J was trimmed by 2 bases and V by 3 bases; bases with no gene match: 5. The CDR3: CASSPPGTGNTGELFF. Written as DNA, the CDR3 is TGTGCCAGCTCACCCCCCGGGACAGGAAACACCGGGGAGCTGTTTTTT.

CDR3 nucleotide sequence: TGCGCCAGCAGCCAAGATGGACAGGGTTCTCAGCCCCAGCATTTT. Translated, it gives CASSQDGQGSQPQHF. V usage is TRBV4-1 and J usage is TRBJ1-5; 8 nucleotides match TRBD1. This CDR3 is built from 15 residues. J gave up 6 bases and V 0 bases, and 4 bases lay outside the gene matches. Germline V lookup: CDR1 MGHRA, CDR2 YSYEKL.

This chain connects TRBV4-3 to TRBJ1-4; D is uncertain. Germline V CDR1 and CDR2: LGHNA, YSLEER. Deletions cut 1 base from V and 0 bases from J, with 12 bases between. The length of the CDR3 is 17 residues. CDR3 DNA sequence: TGCGCCAGCAGCCAAGGGCAGGCGGACGCAACTAATGAAAAACTGTTTTTT. Translated: CASSQGQADATNEKLFF.

V usage is TRBV5-1 and J usage is TRBJ2-1, with D tentatively TRBD1 (6 bases). V lost 6 bases to trimming and J lost 4 bases, with 20 bases between them. The CDR3 consists of 16 residues. Looked up from germline, CDR1 is SGHRS and CDR2 is YFSETQ. In DNA, the CDR3 is TGCGCCAGCACCGGAACAGGGCTATATTCTTACAATGAGCAGTTCTTC. It specifies CASTGTGLYSYNEQFF.

This chain joins TRBV4-1 and TRBJ2-2; 9 bases agree with TRBD2. The CDR3 spans 17 residues. V lost 3 bases, J lost 5 bases, and 10 bases stayed unmatched. CDR1 and CDR2 (germline): MGHRA, YSYEKL. Written as DNA, the CDR3 is TGCGCCAGCAGCCAGCTACCGGGACTAGCAGGAACCGGGGAGCTGTTTTTT. Its protein product is CASSQLPGLAGTGELFF.

The table lists this clone with a count of one. This chain connects TRBV11-3 to TRBJ2-1; 8 positions agree with TRBD1. Germline V lookup: CDR1 SGHNT, CDR2 YENEEA. The CDR3 loop spans 12 amino acids. With V trimmed by 2 bases and J by 11 bases, 2 bases remained unmatched. For the CDR3, the DNA is TGTGCCAGCAGCTTAAGACAGGGGAAGCAGTTCTTC. Encoded protein: CASSLRQGKQFF.

This clone showed up just a few times. CDR3: CASSIMSSGNTIYF. Here the CDR3 DNA reads TGTGCCAGCAGCATAATGAGCTCTGGAAACACCATATATTTT. This chain uses TRBV2 with TRBJ1-3; D gene ambiguous. The CDR3 runs 14 residues. The germline CDR1 and CDR2 sequences are SNHLY and FYNNEI. The ends were cut back, 6 bases at V and 0 bases at J, with 9 bases in the middle.

The rearrangement uses TRBV19 and TRBJ1-2; D is uncertain. The CDR3 extends over 16 amino acids. Germline V CDR1 and CDR2: LNHDA, SQIVND (reference sequence). Trimming shortened V by 2 bases and J by 0 bases, and 13 bases separated the two germline ends. In nucleotides, the CDR3 is TGTGCCAGTAGTATATCGGGGAGAGCGACTAACTATGGCTACACCTTC. This gives the protein CASSISGRATNYGYTF. Together with reference TRBV19 and TRBJ1-2, the CDR3 gives the full variable domain: DGGITQSPKYLFRKEGQNVTLSCEQNLNHDAMYWYRQDPGQGLRLIYYSQIVNDFQKGDIAEGYSVSREKKESFPLTVTSAQKNPTAFYLCASSISGRATNYGYTFGSGTRLTVV.

The chain uses TRBV7-2 and TRBJ1-2; tentative D call: TRBD1 (6 bases). From germline, CDR1 is SGHTA and CDR2 FQGNSA. With 5 bases removed from V and 5 bases from J, the gap between germline ends came to 15 bases. CDR3 length: 14 residues. The CDR3 here is CASSAWDTKYGYTF. In nucleotides, the CDR3 is TGTGCCAGCAGCGCCTGGGACACAAAATATGGCTACACCTTC.

The V call is TRBV28, the J call TRBJ1-2, with D unresolved. The ends were cut back, 6 bases at V and 8 bases at J, with 13 bases in the middle. Germline CDR1 MDHEN, CDR2 SYDVKM. This CDR3 has 12 amino acids. The CDR3 DNA reads TGTGCCAGCAGCCTAGCAGTCGGAGGCTACACCTTC. The encoded protein is CASSLAVGGYTF.

The J gene is TRBJ2-1, the V gene TRBV18, with 9 nucleotides matching TRBD1. Per the germline V gene, CDR1 is KGHSH and CDR2 is LQKENI. There are 15 residues in the CDR3. Trimming removed 1 base from V and 7 bases from J; junction bases left unmatched: 5. CDR3 protein: CASSPRDRGINEQFF. Here the CDR3 DNA reads TGTGCCAGCTCACCACGAGACAGGGGGATAAATGAGCAGTTCTTC.

The chain employs TRBV7-2 and TRBJ2-5, with 9 bases that match TRBD2. V lost 4 bases to trimming and J lost 4 bases; unmatched junction nucleotides: 7. The CDR3 consists of 15 residues. The V gene's germline CDR1 is SGHTA and CDR2 FQGNSA. The CDR3 is CASSWISGSGETQYF. Written as DNA, the CDR3 is TGTGCCAGCAGCTGGATTAGCGGGAGTGGAGAGACCCAGTACTTC.

This CDR3 reads CASSRGQGTNYGYTF. CDR3 in DNA: TGCGCCAGCAGCCGTGGACAGGGGACGAACTATGGCTACACCTTC. J is TRBJ1-2 and V is TRBV4-1, with 9 bases identical to TRBD1. V gave up 4 bases and J gave up 2 bases; unmatched junction bases: 5. This CDR3 is built from 15 residues. The V gene's germline CDR1 is MGHRA and CDR2 YSYEKL.

The gene calls are TRBV29-1 and TRBJ1-1; D not resolved. The CDR3 length is 13 residues. Between the trimmed V and J ends, which lost 4 bases and 3 bases, there was a span of 12 bases. The germline V gene encodes CDR1 SQVTM and CDR2 ANQGSEA. The CDR3 here is CSVVRAQDTEAFF. In DNA form, the CDR3 reads TGCAGCGTTGTTCGGGCGCAGGACACTGAAGCTTTCTTT.

This chain uses TRBV6-5 with TRBJ2-5; TRBD2 matches at 12 bases. Gene TRBJ2-7 matches the end of the DNA better, so the J call may be wrong. Germline V gene data show CDR1 as MNHEY and CDR2 as SVGAGI. CDR3 length: 15 residues. CDR3 amino acids: CASRPSGLAGYEQYF. CDR3 DNA: TGTGCCAGCAGACCCTCGGGACTAGCGGGTTACGAGCAGTACTTC.

The sample holds a few counts of this clone. This chain joins TRBV7-2 and TRBJ2-7; D remains unclear. Germline values: CDR1 SGHTA, CDR2 FQGNSA. The germline V and J ends were trimmed by 0 bases and 5 bases, with 8 bases remaining between them. The CDR3 length is 13 residues. CDR3 coding DNA: TGTGCCAGCAGCTTAGCCCACGCTCACGAGCAGTACTTC. This gives the protein CASSLAHAHEQYF.

The genes are TRBV14 and TRBJ1-3, with D possibly TRBD1 on 6 matching bases. The CDR3 has 16 amino acids. Germline CDR1 SGHDN, CDR2 FVKESK. V was clipped by 4 bases and J by 0 bases, with 13 bases between them. CDR3 DNA: TGTGCCAGCAGCCGATACAGGGCGAGCTCTGGAAACACCATATATTTT. This encodes CASSRYRASSGNTIYF.

This clone was seen just once. The chain carries TRBV28 and TRBJ2-7, with TRBD1 matching 10 bases. The V gene end was trimmed by 7 bases and the J gene end by 3 bases; junction bases not matched to a gene: 9. Per germline, CDR1 MDHEN and CDR2 SYDVKM. The CDR3 spans 15 residues. The CDR3 DNA reads TGTGCCAGCACTCTACCGGGACAGGGGAACTACGAGCAGTACTTC. This gives the protein CASTLPGQGNYEQYF.

The chain joins TRBV4-1 to TRBJ2-6; D may be TRBD1 (6 bases). Germline V gene data show CDR1 as MGHRA and CDR2 as YSYEKL. There are 18 residues in the CDR3. V was trimmed by 1 base and J by 4 bases, leaving 17 bases between them. The CDR3 nucleotides read TGCGCCAGCAGCCAAGGAGATCCCAGGGGATCCGGGGCCAACGTCCTGACTTTC. Protein product: CASSQGDPRGSGANVLTF.

V is TRBV5-1 and J is TRBJ2-5, with 8 positions matching TRBD2. The V segment lost 5 bases and the J segment 5 bases; nucleotides outside the gene matches: 2. The CDR3 is 12 amino acids. Germline-derived CDR1 and CDR2 are SGHRS and YFSETQ. DNA of the CDR3: TGCGCCAGCAGTCCGGGGGGGGAGACCCAGTACTTC. Protein: CASSPGGETQYF. The full variable domain, completed using reference TRBV5-1 and TRBJ2-5, is KAGVTQTPRYLIKTRGQQVTLSCSPISGHRSVSWYQQTPGQGLQFLFEYFSETQRNKGNFPGRFSGRQFSNSRSEMNVSTLELGDSALYLCASSPGGETQYFGPGTRLLVL.